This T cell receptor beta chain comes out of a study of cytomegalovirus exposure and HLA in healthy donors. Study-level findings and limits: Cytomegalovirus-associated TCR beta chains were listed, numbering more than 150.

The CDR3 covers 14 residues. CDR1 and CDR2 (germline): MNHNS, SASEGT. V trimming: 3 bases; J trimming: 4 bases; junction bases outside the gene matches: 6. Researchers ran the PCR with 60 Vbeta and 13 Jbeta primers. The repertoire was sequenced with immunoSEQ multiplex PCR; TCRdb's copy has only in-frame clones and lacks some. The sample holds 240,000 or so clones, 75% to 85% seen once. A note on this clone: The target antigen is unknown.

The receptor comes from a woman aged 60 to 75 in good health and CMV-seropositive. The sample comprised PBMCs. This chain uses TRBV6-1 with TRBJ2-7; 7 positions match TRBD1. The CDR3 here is CASSETGLGYEQYF. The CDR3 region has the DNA TGTGCCAGCAGTGAGACAGGGTTAGGGTACGAGCAGTACTTC.